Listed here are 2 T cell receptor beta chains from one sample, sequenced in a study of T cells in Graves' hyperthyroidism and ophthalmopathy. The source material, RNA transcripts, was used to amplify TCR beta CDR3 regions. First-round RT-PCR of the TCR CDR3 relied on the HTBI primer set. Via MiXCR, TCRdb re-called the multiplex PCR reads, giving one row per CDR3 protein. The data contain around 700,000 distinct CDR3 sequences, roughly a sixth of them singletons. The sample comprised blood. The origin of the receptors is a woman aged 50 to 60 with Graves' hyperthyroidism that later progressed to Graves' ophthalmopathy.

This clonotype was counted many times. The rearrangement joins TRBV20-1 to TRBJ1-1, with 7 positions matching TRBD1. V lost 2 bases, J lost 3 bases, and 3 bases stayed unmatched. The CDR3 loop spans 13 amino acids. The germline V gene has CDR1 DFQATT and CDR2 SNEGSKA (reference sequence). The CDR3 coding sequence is TGCAGTGCTAGACGGGACAGATACACTGAAGCTTTCTTT. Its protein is CSARRDRYTEAFF.

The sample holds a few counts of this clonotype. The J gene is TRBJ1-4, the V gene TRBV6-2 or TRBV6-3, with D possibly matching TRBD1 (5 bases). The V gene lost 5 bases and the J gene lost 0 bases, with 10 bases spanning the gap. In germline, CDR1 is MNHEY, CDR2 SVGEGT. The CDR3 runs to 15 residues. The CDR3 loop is CASSSGGATNEKLFF. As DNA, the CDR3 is TGTGCCAGCAGTAGCGGGGGAGCAACTAATGAAAAACTGTTTTTT.